Below, 26 T cell receptor beta chains from the same sample are listed, as sequenced in a study of blood T cell repertoires in COVID-19. Produced via immunoSEQ multiplex PCR; TCRdb's table is partial and in-frame only. The top ten clones hold 7.5% of a sample with about 230,000 clones, about four fifths of them seen once. The sequencing input was peripheral blood. The receptors were sampled from an elderly woman with COVID-19, enrolled during active disease.

This chain uses TRBV4-2 with TRBJ1-5; 7 bases agree with TRBD1. CDR3 length: 17 residues. From germline, CDR1 is LGHNA and CDR2 YNFKEQ. V gave up 4 bases and J gave up 3 bases; unmatched junction bases: 12. The CDR3 DNA is TGTGCCAGCAGCCGCCGTTATGACAGGGAGAACAATCAGCCCCAGCATTTT. Its protein product is CASSRRYDRENNQPQHF.

This chain joins TRBV28 and TRBJ2-7; perhaps TRBD1 as D (6 bases). This CDR3 is 11 amino acids long. The germline gives CDR1 MDHEN, CDR2 SYDVKM. V was clipped by 6 bases and J by 9 bases, with 12 bases between them. The CDR3 region has the DNA TGTGCCAGCAGCCGTACAGGGTGGCAGTACTTC. Its translation: CASSRTGWQYF.

Only a few counts were recorded for this clone. The rearrangement uses TRBV7-8 and TRBJ2-4; possibly TRBD1 for D (5 bases). This CDR3 region has 15 residues. The germline V gene encodes CDR1 SGHVS and CDR2 FQNEAQ. V was pared by 6 bases and J by 3 bases, with 15 bases between. CDR3 nucleotides: TGTGCCAGCAGACCGAGTGGGGCGGACAAAAACATTCAGTACTTC. Its protein product is CASRPSGADKNIQYF.

This clone has just one count. V gene TRBV27 combines with J gene TRBJ1-2; D is perhaps TRBD1 (5 bases). The CDR3 consists of 12 residues. Germline loops: CDR1 MNHEY, CDR2 SMNVEV (reference sequence). V was clipped by 8 bases and J by 1 base, with 8 bases between them. In DNA, the CDR3 is TGTGCCAGCCGGGGGGTTAACTATGGCTACACCTTC. This translates into CASRGVNYGYTF.

The V call is TRBV4-1, the J call TRBJ2-7; D perhaps matches TRBD2 (6 bases). The V gene's germline CDR1 is MGHRA and CDR2 YSYEKL. Trimming pared 4 bases from V and 2 bases from J, leaving 15 bases between. The length of the CDR3 is 15 residues. The CDR3 reads CASSLMEGQTYEQYF. CDR3 sequence (DNA): TGCGCCAGCAGCCTGATGGAGGGTCAAACCTACGAGCAGTACTTC.

The chain is built from TRBV19 and TRBJ2-2, with TRBD1 identical over 8 bases. The CDR3 covers 16 residues. V was pared by 2 bases and J by 0 bases, with 2 bases of the junction left unmatched. Germline CDR1 LNHDA, CDR2 SQIVND (reference sequence). DNA for the CDR3: TGTGCCAGTAGTATAAGGACAGGGTCGAACACCGGGGAGCTGTTTTTT. This gives the protein CASSIRTGSNTGELFF.

The CDR3, as DNA: TGTGCCAGCAGCTTGAATGCACAGATTGGTGAAGCTTTCTTT. Its translation is CASSLNAQIGEAFF. The V and J genes are TRBV5-6 and TRBJ1-1; no clear D gene. V lost 1 base and J lost 7, with 14 bases in between. The CDR3 has 14 amino acids. Germline V lookup: CDR1 SGHDT, CDR2 YYEEEE.

The chain carries TRBV7-9 and TRBJ2-1; the match to TRBD2 covers 8 bases. V lost 2 bases and J lost 8; bases outside the gene matches: 8. CDR1 is SEHNR, CDR2 FQNEAQ, per germline (reference sequence). The CDR3 is 15 residues long. CDR3 region: CASSLTGSGGHEQFF. The DNA of the CDR3 is TGTGCCAGCAGCTTAACGGGGAGCGGGGGCCATGAGCAGTTCTTC.

Only a few counts were recorded for this clone. This sequence joins TRBV3-1 (or the pseudogene TRBV3-2) and TRBJ2-2; possible D gene TRBD2, 6 bases. The V end was cut by 1 base, the J end by 6 bases, with 15 bases between. CDR1 LGHDT and CDR2 YNNKEL come from the germline V gene (reference sequence). The CDR3 has 16 amino acids. The CDR3 sequence: CASSQVSRGGAGELFF. The CDR3 bases are TGTGCCAGCAGCCAAGTTAGCCGGGGAGGCGCCGGGGAGCTGTTTTTT.

The J gene is TRBJ2-7, the V gene TRBV29-1; perhaps TRBD1 as D (5 bases). The CDR3 sequence is 15 residues long. V was trimmed by 1 base and J by 0 bases, leaving 13 bases between them. Germline V gives CDR1 SQVTM, CDR2 ANQGSEA. The CDR3 DNA reads TGCAGCGTTGAAGGACAGCCGAACATCTCCTACGAGCAGTACTTC. This encodes CSVEGQPNISYEQYF.

This rearrangement joins TRBV7-8 to TRBJ1-5, with 7 bases identical to TRBD1. CDR1 is SGHVS, CDR2 FQNEAQ, per germline. The CDR3 runs 15 residues. V shed 5 bases and J 2 bases; nucleotides not matched to a gene: 6. The CDR3 DNA reads as TGTGCCAGCAGCCCCCCCCAGGGGGGCAATCAGCCCCAGCATTTT. This gives the protein CASSPPQGGNQPQHF.

The rearrangement uses TRBV7-9 and TRBJ1-1; no clear D gene. The CDR3 has 13 amino acids. Germline values: CDR1 SEHNR, CDR2 FQNEAQ (reference sequence). Trimming left V 2 bases short and J 4 bases short, with 8 bases between. CDR3 DNA sequence: TGTGCCAGCAGCTTATCGGGTCCCACTGAAGCTTTCTTT. Amino acid sequence: CASSLSGPTEAFF. The full variable domain, with the rest looked up from reference TRBV7-9 and TRBJ1-1, is DTGVSQNPRHKITKRGQNVTFRCDPISEHNRLYWYRQTLGQGPEFLTYFQNEAQLEKSRLLSDRFSAERPKGSFSTLEIQRTEQGDSAMYLCASSLSGPTEAFFGQGTRLTVV.

The V gene is TRBV9, the J gene TRBJ1-2; D perhaps matches TRBD1 (5 bases). The CDR3 length is 13 residues. V lost 0 bases and J lost 8, with 11 bases in between. Germline CDR1 is SGDLS and CDR2 is YYNGEE. The CDR3 DNA is TGTGCCAGCAGCGTAGGATGGGGGGAGGGCTACACCTTC. It translates to CASSVGWGEGYTF. Full variable domain (missing parts from reference TRBV9 and TRBJ1-2): DSGVTQTPKHLITATGQRVTLRCSPRSGDLSVYWYQQSLDQGLQFLIQYYNGEERAKGNILERFSAQQFPDLHSELNLSSLELGDSALYFCASSVGWGEGYTFGSGTRLTVV.

The chain has TRBV28 and TRBJ1-1; 9 bases line up with TRBD1. The CDR3 contains 16 residues. Germline CDR1 is MDHEN and CDR2 is SYDVKM. The V gene end was trimmed by 4 bases and the J gene end by 0 bases; junction bases not matched to a gene: 6. CDR3 nucleotides: TGTGCCAGCAGTTCCCCCGGGACAGGGATGAACACTGAAGCTTTCTTT. It translates to CASSSPGTGMNTEAFF.

Turning to this clone: Other DNA sequences in the same sample also yield this CDR3. The chain has TRBV5-1 and TRBJ1-2, with TRBD1 matching 8 bases. CDR1 and CDR2 (germline): SGHRS, YFSETQ. V was pared by 2 bases and J by 7 bases, with 1 base of the junction left unmatched. This CDR3 is built from 12 residues. The CDR3 loop is CASSFTGGGYTF. The CDR3 DNA reads TGCGCCAGCAGCTTTACAGGGGGTGGCTACACCTTC.

The chain links TRBV29-1 to TRBJ1-5; 8 bases line up with TRBD1. The CDR3 runs 14 residues. J gave up 7 bases and V 6 bases, and 11 bases lay outside the gene matches. Germline CDR1 and CDR2: SQVTM and ANQGSEA. The chain's CDR3 is CSVRTGIDGQPQHF. The CDR3 nucleotides read TGCAGCGTACGGACAGGGATTGACGGCCAGCCCCAGCATTTT.

The chain has TRBV11-2 and TRBJ2-6; no firm D call. The V end lost 5 bases, the J end lost 17 bases, and 13 bases lay between the germline ends. Germline V gene lookup returns CDR1 SGHAT and CDR2 FQNNGV. This CDR3 is 11 amino acids long. CDR3 loop: CASSLRLRVTF. The CDR3 DNA is TGTGCCAGCAGCCTCCGACTCCGGGTGACTTTC. The full variable domain, completed using reference TRBV11-2 and TRBJ2-6, is EAGVAQSPRYKIIEKRQSVAFWCNPISGHATLYWYQQILGQGPKLLIQFQNNGVVDDSQLPKDRFSAERLKGVDSTLKIQPAKLEDSAVYLCASSLRLRVTFGAGSRLTVL.

The chain couples TRBV28 to TRBJ1-2; 12 nucleotides agree with TRBD1. The CDR3 consists of 15 residues. Germline lookup yields CDR1 MDHEN and CDR2 SYDVKM. The V and J ends lost 2 bases and 8 bases, in that order; junction bases with no gene match: 6. The DNA of the CDR3 is TGTGCCAGCAGTTTACAGGGGACAGGGGGCCTAGGCTACACCTTC. Translated, it gives CASSLQGTGGLGYTF.

This chain joins TRBV5-8 and TRBJ2-2, with 7 bases aligning to TRBD2. Germline loops: CDR1 SGHTS, CDR2 YDEGEE. The CDR3 consists of 14 residues. Unmatched junction bases numbered 6, after V lost 4 bases and J lost 6 bases. The CDR3 loop is CASSQGLTAGELFF. The CDR3 bases are TGTGCCAGCAGCCAGGGACTAACCGCCGGGGAGCTGTTTTTT.

This rearrangement joins TRBV20-1 to TRBJ1-1; D gene uncertain. Germline V gene sequence: CDR1 DFQATT, CDR2 SNEGSKA (reference sequence). The CDR3 is 11 residues long. The ends were cut back, 5 bases at V and 2 bases at J, with 6 bases in the middle. DNA for the CDR3: TGCAGTGCTCCTTTAAACACTGAAGCTTTCTTT. Amino acid sequence: CSAPLNTEAFF.

The rearrangement links TRBV2 to TRBJ2-3; TRBD2 agrees at 10 bases. The CDR3 loop spans 14 amino acids. Germline V CDR1 and CDR2: SNHLY, FYNNEI. Losses at the gene ends were 8 bases for V and 2 bases for J; bases not matched to a gene: 4. This chain's CDR3 is CASPSGRATDTQYF. In DNA, the CDR3 is TGTGCCAGCCCGAGCGGGAGGGCCACAGATACGCAGTATTTT.

The chain is built from TRBV10-3 and TRBJ1-1, with a possible D match to TRBD1 (5 bases). The CDR3 consists of 12 residues. Deletions cut 7 bases from V and 1 base from J, with 7 bases between. Germline V gene sequence: CDR1 ENHRY, CDR2 SYGVKD. The CDR3 nucleotides are TGTGCCATCAAAGGACAGAACACTGAAGCTTTCTTT. It encodes CAIKGQNTEAFF.

The J gene is TRBJ1-2, the V gene TRBV3-1 (or the pseudogene TRBV3-2); D call uncertain. The CDR3 length is 15 residues. Germline lookup yields CDR1 LGHDT and CDR2 YNNKEL (reference sequence). With 2 bases removed from V and 0 bases from J, the gap between germline ends came to 10 bases. CDR3 bases: TGTGCCAGCAGCCAAACTTCAACAGCTAACTATGGCTACACCTTC. The encoded protein is CASSQTSTANYGYTF.

V and J are TRBV27 and TRBJ2-7; D may be TRBD1 (6 bases). Germline V gene sequence: CDR1 MNHEY, CDR2 SMNVEV (reference sequence). V was pared by 6 bases and J by 5 bases, with 26 bases between. This CDR3 has 17 residues. CDR3 sequence: CASRVTARRQGKNEQYF. The CDR3 DNA follows: TGTGCCAGCAGAGTGACAGCTAGGAGGCAGGGGAAGAACGAGCAGTACTTC.

The rearrangement uses TRBV11-1 and TRBJ2-5; 8 nucleotides align to TRBD1. This CDR3 has 16 residues. The J segment lost 0 bases and the V segment lost 3 bases, leaving 6 bases of the junction unmatched. From germline, CDR1 is SGHAT and CDR2 FQDESV (reference sequence). CDR3 DNA: TGTGCCAGCAGCTTCGGACAGGGTGGTCACCAAGAGACCCAGTACTTC. This sequence encodes CASSFGQGGHQETQYF.

This chain joins TRBV3-1 (or the pseudogene TRBV3-2) and TRBJ1-6; TRBD1 is a possible D gene (5 bases). The length of the CDR3 is 16 residues. The V gene lost 0 bases and the J gene lost 2 bases, with 8 bases spanning the gap. Germline CDR1 is LGHDT and CDR2 is YNNKEL (reference sequence). The CDR3 loop reads CASSQDLGPYNSPLHF. CDR3 DNA: TGTGCCAGCAGCCAAGATCTGGGGCCCTATAATTCACCCCTCCACTTT.